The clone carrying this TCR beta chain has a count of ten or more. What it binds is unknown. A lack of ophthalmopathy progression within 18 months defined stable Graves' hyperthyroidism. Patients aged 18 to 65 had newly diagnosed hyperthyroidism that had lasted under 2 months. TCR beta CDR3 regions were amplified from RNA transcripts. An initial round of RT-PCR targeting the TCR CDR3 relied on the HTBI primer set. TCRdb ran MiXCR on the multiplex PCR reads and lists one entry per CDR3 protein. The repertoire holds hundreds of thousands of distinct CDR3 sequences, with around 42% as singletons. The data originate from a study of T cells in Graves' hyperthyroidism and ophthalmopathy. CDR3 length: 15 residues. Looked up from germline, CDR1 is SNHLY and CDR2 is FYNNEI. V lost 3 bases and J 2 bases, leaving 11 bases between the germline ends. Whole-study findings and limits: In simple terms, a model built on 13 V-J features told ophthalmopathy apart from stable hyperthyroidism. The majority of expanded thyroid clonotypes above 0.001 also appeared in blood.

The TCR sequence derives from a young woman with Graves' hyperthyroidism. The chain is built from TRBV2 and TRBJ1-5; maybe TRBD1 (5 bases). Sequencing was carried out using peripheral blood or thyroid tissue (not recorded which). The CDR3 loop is CASSEEQVGNQPQHF. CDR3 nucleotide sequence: TGTGCCAGCAGTGAGGAACAGGTTGGCAATCAGCCCCAGCATTTT. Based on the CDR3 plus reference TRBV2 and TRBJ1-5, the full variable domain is EPEVTQTPSHQVTQMGQEVILRCVPISNHLYFYWYRQILGQKVEFLVSFYNNEISEKSEIFDDQFSVERPDGSNFTLKIRSTKLEDSAMYFCASSEEQVGNQPQHFGDGTRLSIL.